Below are 25 T cell receptor beta chains sequenced from a single sample in a study of blood T cells in healthy people across ages. The authors ran a second PCR of 7 to 11 cycles using a sample-barcoded 5' primer and a J-beta primer mix. MiXCR was run by TCRdb on the 5' RACE reads, yielding one entry per CDR3 protein. The table has roughly 1,000,000 distinct CDR3 sequences, less than 25% seen once. The data were also submitted as part of a second study, on T cells of mothers and their children.

The sample comprised blood. The receptors were gathered from a girl aged 2-10 years in good health.

This chain uses TRBV28 with TRBJ2-7; D ambiguous. The V end was cut by 3 bases, the J end by 3 bases, with 9 bases between. Germline-derived CDR1 and CDR2 are MDHEN and SYDVKM. The CDR3 length is 13 residues. The CDR3 nucleotides are TGTGCCAGCAGTTTGATTGATGTCTACGAGCAGTACTTC. Its translation: CASSLIDVYEQYF.

This clonotype has more than one count but fewer than ten. The chain joins TRBV20-1 to TRBJ1-2, with D perhaps matching TRBD1 (5 bases). The CDR3 has 14 residues. The V gene lost 6 bases and the J gene lost 4 bases, with 18 bases spanning the gap. The germline V gene has CDR1 DFQATT and CDR2 SNEGSKA (reference sequence). CDR3 sequence reads: CSAPTPDSVYGYTF. DNA for the CDR3: TGCAGTGCACCAACCCCCGACAGCGTCTATGGCTACACCTTC.

V is TRBV5-1 and J is TRBJ2-6; D unresolved. The V gene lost 5 bases and the J gene lost 3 bases, with 12 bases spanning the gap. CDR3 length: 15 residues. Germline values: CDR1 SGHRS, CDR2 YFSETQ. CDR3 sequence (DNA): TGCGCCAGCAGTTCTGACCAATATGGGGCCAACGTCCTGACTTTC. Translating it yields CASSSDQYGANVLTF.

The gene calls are TRBV28 and TRBJ2-4, with D possibly called TRBD1 or TRBD2 (6 bases each). This CDR3 has 15 amino acids. Trimming removed 5 bases from V and 8 bases from J, with 19 bases in between. Germline V lookup: CDR1 MDHEN, CDR2 SYDVKM. CDR3 region: CASSIPEGGADIQYF. The CDR3, as DNA: TGTGCCAGCAGTATACCGGAGGGGGGAGCAGACATTCAGTACTTC.

The sample holds a few counts of this clonotype. The rearrangement links TRBV29-1 to TRBJ2-5, with TRBD1 matching over 7 bases. CDR3 length: 14 amino acids. Germline CDR1 reads SQVTM; CDR2 reads ANQGSEA. The ends lost 4 bases at V and 5 bases at J; junction bases unmatched: 10. CDR3: CSVGPSTGVETQYF. DNA of the CDR3: TGCAGCGTTGGGCCCAGTACAGGGGTGGAGACCCAGTACTTC.

In this sample, this clonotype turned up a few times. One end of the junction is discordant with germline, which a read error may explain. The CDR3 coding sequence is TGTGCCAGCAGCCCGGGTGGGGGCTATGGCTGCACCTTC. Translated: CASSPGGGYGCTF. The J gene is TRBJ1-2, the V gene TRBV7-9; D possibly corresponds to TRBD1 (6 bases). Germline CDR1 SEHNR, CDR2 FQNEAQ (reference sequence). CDR3 size: 13 residues.

V and J are TRBV11-3 and TRBJ2-3; 8 nucleotides agree with TRBD1. The junction had 5 bases not matched to a gene; V was cut back by 5 bases and J by 4 bases. Germline V gene sequence: CDR1 SGHNT, CDR2 YENEEA. The CDR3 has 14 amino acids. The DNA for the CDR3 is TGTGCCAGCAGCCTCCGGACAGGGCCAGATACGCAGTATTTT. Encoded protein: CASSLRTGPDTQYF.

Comments on this clonotype: Mismatch with germline at one junction end may stem from a read error. This chain uses TRBV24-1 with TRBJ1-1, with D unclear. The CDR3 extends over 15 amino acids. Germline-derived CDR1 and CDR2 are KGHDR and SFDVKD. The CDR3 coding sequence is TGTGCCACCATCGGGGAAGGAAAGGAGGGCACTGAAGCTCTCTTT. Its translation is CATIGEGKEGTEALF.

The genes are TRBV6-6 and TRBJ2-5; D is unresolved. The last part of the DNA fits TRBJ2-7 better; the J call may be wrong. The CDR3 totals 15 residues. CDR1 MNHNY and CDR2 SVGAGI come from the germline V gene (reference sequence). CDR3 in DNA: TGTGCCAGCAGTTATTGGGCGGTTCAGTCCTACGAGCAGTACTTC. Its translation is CASSYWAVQSYEQYF.

This chain links TRBV25-1 with TRBJ1-6; 7 bases fit TRBD1. Germline loops: CDR1 MGHDK, CDR2 SYGVNS. The junction had 7 bases not matched to a gene; V was cut back by 5 bases and J by 9 bases. CDR3 length equals 14 residues. CDR3 region: CASSTRQGSSPLHF. The CDR3 DNA reads TGTGCCAGCAGTACACGACAGGGAAGTTCACCCCTCCACTTT.

The chain carries TRBV4-3 and TRBJ1-5, with 7 bases that match TRBD1. Germline V gene sequence: CDR1 LGHNA, CDR2 YSLEER. After removal of 3 bases from V and 5 bases from J, the junction contained 10 bases not matched to a gene. The CDR3 consists of 16 residues. CDR3 in amino acids: CASSQDAGTVYQPQHF. The CDR3 coding sequence is TGCGCCAGCAGCCAGGACGCAGGGACAGTCTATCAGCCCCAGCATTTT.

Comments on this clonotype: One junction end disagrees with the germline gene, perhaps due to a read error. The V gene is TRBV10-3, the J gene TRBJ2-1; 9 nucleotides align to TRBD1. The CDR3 is 14 residues long. Per the germline V gene, CDR1 is ENHRY and CDR2 is SYGVKD. This chain's CDR3 is CAVHPGQGLDEQLF. The CDR3 region has the DNA TGTGCCGTCCATCCGGGACAGGGTTTAGATGAGCAGCTCTTC.

J is TRBJ1-5 and V is TRBV6-1, with 10 bases fitting TRBD1. This CDR3 contains 18 residues. Germline-derived CDR1 and CDR2 are MNHNS and SASEGT. Germline trimming cut 6 bases from V and 0 bases from J; bases unmatched to any gene: 11. For the CDR3, the DNA is TGTGCCAGCAGCAGGACAGGGGGGGTTACTTATAGCAATCAGCCCCAGCATTTT. It is translated as CASSRTGGVTYSNQPQHF.

This clonotype was found a few times. This chain joins TRBV12-3 or TRBV12-4 and TRBJ2-4, with TRBD1 identical over 8 bases. There are 14 residues in the CDR3. V lost 0 bases, J lost 6 bases, and 1 base stayed unmatched. This CDR3 is CASSLATGVNIQYF. The CDR3 bases are TGTGCCAGCAGTTTAGCGACAGGGGTAAACATTCAGTACTTC.

The chain links TRBV6-2 or TRBV6-3 to TRBJ2-1, with a tentative D call TRBD2 (6 bases). Germline assignment: CDR1 MNHEY and CDR2 SVGEGT. This CDR3 is built from 14 residues. Trimming removed 0 bases at V and 14 bases at J, with 17 bases between. The CDR3 spells CASSYSNNPGVKFF. The CDR3 DNA reads TGTGCCAGCAGTTACTCGAATAATCCGGGAGTGAAGTTCTTC.

V usage is TRBV5-6 and J usage is TRBJ2-7; D remains unclear. Germline values: CDR1 SGHDT, CDR2 YYEEEE. The V and J ends lost 0 bases and 3 bases respectively, with 10 bases between them. CDR3 length: 14 residues. The chain's CDR3 is CASSLAWGGYEQYF. The CDR3 coding sequence is TGTGCCAGCAGCTTGGCTTGGGGTGGCTACGAGCAGTACTTC.

For this clonotype: The junction shows a germline mismatch at one end, possibly a read error. The rearrangement links TRBV9 to TRBJ2-2; D might be TRBD1 or TRBD2, each matching 5 bases. This CDR3 is 17 amino acids long. Per the germline V gene, CDR1 is SGDLS and CDR2 is YYNGEE. The CDR3 spells CASSASSRPQDTGELVF. CDR3 sequence (DNA): TGTGCCAGCAGCGCATCGTCCCGCCCACAGGACACCGGGGAGCTGGTTTTT.

This clonotype was counted a few times. V usage is TRBV7-2 and J usage is TRBJ2-5; no definite D call. The last part of the DNA fits TRBJ2-1 better; the J call may be wrong. Germline CDR1 and CDR2: SGHTA and FQGNSA. The CDR3 loop spans 14 amino acids. This chain's CDR3 is CASSLGGNLNEQFF. CDR3 DNA: TGTGCCAGCAGCTTAGGGGGAAATTTGAATGAGCAGTTCTTC.

In its sample, this clonotype was seen a few times. This chain joins TRBV20-1 and TRBJ2-1; weak D call: TRBD2 (5 bases). The V end was cut by 5 bases, the J end by 0 bases, with 14 bases between. CDR3 length equals 15 residues. Per germline, CDR1 DFQATT and CDR2 SNEGSKA (reference sequence). The CDR3 DNA reads as TGCAGTGCTCGTTCGAGAGGGAGCTCCTACAATGAGCAGTTCTTC. This encodes CSARSRGSSYNEQFF.

V usage is TRBV3-1 and J usage is TRBJ2-7; 12 bases are shared with TRBD1. This CDR3 comprises 16 residues. CDR1 is LGHDT and CDR2 is YNNKEL in the germline V gene (reference sequence). V shed 3 bases, J shed 6 bases, and the junction held 9 bases outside the gene matches. CDR3: CASSHLGTGGASEQYF. CDR3 nucleotide sequence: TGTGCCAGCAGCCACCTCGGGACAGGGGGCGCGTCCGAGCAGTACTTC.

This chain connects TRBV10-3 to TRBJ1-6, with TRBD1 matching over 8 bases. V dropped 2 bases and J dropped 3; count of bases not matched to a gene: 12. The CDR3 spans 19 residues. Germline loops: CDR1 ENHRY, CDR2 SYGVKD. CDR3 nucleotide sequence: TGTGCCATCAGTGAGGGGGACAGGAGATTCGCCGACTATAATTCACCCCTCCACTTT. Its protein is CAISEGDRRFADYNSPLHF.

This clonotype came up a few times. The chain is built from TRBV12-5 and TRBJ1-1, with TRBD1 matching 8 bases. V shed 1 base and J 10 bases; nucleotides not matched to a gene: 5. This CDR3 region has 13 residues. The germline V gene has CDR1 LGHNT and CDR2 FRNRAP. CDR3 in amino acids: CASGLAGTGGAFF. Here the CDR3 DNA reads TGTGCTAGTGGTTTGGCTGGGACAGGCGGAGCTTTCTTT.

This clonotype was picked up a small number of times. The gene calls are TRBV28 and TRBJ2-4; D remains ambiguous. The CDR3 covers 13 residues. The V and J ends lost 3 bases and 15 bases respectively, with 18 bases between them. Germline CDR1 is MDHEN and CDR2 is SYDVKM. The CDR3 reads CASSFQLDERMYF. Written as DNA, the CDR3 is TGTGCCAGCAGTTTTCAACTGGACGAACGGATGTACTTC.

The V call is TRBV7-2, the J call TRBJ1-4; 10 bases line up with TRBD1. This CDR3 spans 15 amino acids. CDR1 SGHTA and CDR2 FQGNSA come from the germline V gene. The V gene end was trimmed by 2 bases and the J gene end by 7 bases; junction bases not matched to a gene: 4. In nucleotides, the CDR3 is TGTGCCAGCAGCTTATGGAGGACAGGGGGTGAAAAACTGTTTTTT. Translating gives CASSLWRTGGEKLFF.

This clonotype came up a few times. The chain couples TRBV7-3 to TRBJ2-3; D is possibly TRBD2 (6 bases). The CDR3 is 14 amino acids. V lost 3 bases to trimming and J lost 5 bases, with 12 bases between them. Germline assignment: CDR1 SGHTA and CDR2 FQGTGA. This CDR3 is CASSFGAGRDTQYF. The DNA for the CDR3 is TGTGCCAGCAGCTTCGGGGCGGGAAGAGATACGCAGTATTTT.